This TCR beta chain was captured in a study of T cells in Graves' hyperthyroidism and ophthalmopathy. The table lists this clonotype with a few counts. TCR beta CDR3 region amplification was performed from RNA transcripts. The HTBI primer set served for first-round RT-PCR of the TCR CDR3. TCRdb passed the multiplex PCR reads through MiXCR, listing each CDR3 protein once. The table includes 300,000 to 400,000 distinct CDR3 sequences, about 21% detected once. Patients showing uncontrolled infection, other autoimmune disease, pregnancy or lactation were ineligible. Trimming left V 4 bases short and J 3 bases short, with 16 bases between. Germline assignment: CDR1 SGHDT and CDR2 YYEEEE. The CDR3 runs 15 residues.

The chain uses TRBV5-6 and TRBJ1-2, with a possible D match to TRBD1 (6 bases). The TCR was taken from a woman between 45 and 60 years old with Graves' hyperthyroidism. Sequencing was carried out using blood. For the CDR3, the DNA is TGTGCCAGCAGCACCCCGACAGGCAGGGACTATGGCTACACCTTC. Encoded protein: CASSTPTGRDYGYTF.